The source of this T cell receptor beta chain is a study of CD8+CD57+ T cells in acquired aplastic anemia. Broader study findings: Researchers reported that CD8+ Simpson's diversity was not significantly different in patients versus controls.

Patients chosen for sequencing had CD8+CD57+ cells that had expanded, as shown by flow cytometry. The patients all had a severe acquired aplastic anemia diagnosis. The template used for profiling TCR beta VDJ and CDR3 was genomic DNA. A single record per CDR3 protein comes from TCRdb applying MiXCR to the reads. The sample has roughly 500,000 distinct CDR3 sequences; roughly a third are singletons. A note on this clonotype: Its antigen is currently unknown.

Germline V CDR1 and CDR2: SNHLY, FYNNEI. CDR3 length: 14 residues. The V and J ends lost 6 bases and 2 bases respectively, with 14 bases between them. The J gene is TRBJ2-7, the V gene TRBV2; D may be TRBD1 (5 bases). The TCR originated in a human donor with aplastic anemia. The source material was sorted CD4+, CD8+, or CD8+CD57+ T cells (not recorded which) from PBMCs. The CDR3 protein is CASRPQETTYEQYF. The CDR3 bases are TGTGCCAGCAGACCACAGGAGACGACCTACGAGCAGTACTTC.